A selection of T cell receptor beta chains follows, all from one sample in a study of technical replicates of blood from a few donors. Assay used: immunoSEQ multiplex PCR; TCRdb lists only in-frame clones, some missing. The repertoire holds about 14,000 clones, with approximately 81% as singletons. Sequencing was performed on PBMCs. Receptor source: a human donor in good health. Both conserved end residues are trimmed from each CDR3.

TRBJ2-5,TRBV9,ASSVSREETQY
TRBJ2-7,TRBV5-1,ASSLLGLAGGSGEQY
TRBJ2-2,TRBV7-9,ASSPLGGLMGNTGELF
TRBJ2-2,TRBV7-9,ASTPAAGAYTGELF
TRBJ1-5,TRBV6-6,ASSYGQESQPQH
TRBJ2-1,TRBV2,ASRASAPWQF
TRBJ2-2,TRBV6-1,ASGRPAGWSGELF
TRBJ2-7,TRBV5-4,ASSPASGQGSYEQY
TRBJ1-1,TRBV5-1,ASTPHQKNTEAF
TRBJ1-2,TRBV11-2,ASSQLYQGAGGYT
TRBJ2-7,TRBV6-1,ASSARVLGEQY
TRBJ2-2,TRBV5-1,ASSPRGDTGELF
TRBJ2-1,TRBV10-3,AITPSFLGTGAYNEQF
TRBJ2-1,TRBV6-1,ASIDRRTGVLNEQF
TRBJ2-2,TRBV7-9,ASSLGQGALSGELF
TRBJ2-5,TRBV7-2,ASSAGQAGETQY
TRBJ2-1,TRBV5-6,ASSLPGLARNEQF
TRBJ2-3,TRBV2,ASTKDYADTQY
TRBJ2-5,TRBV5-1,ASSPWTSGKETQY
TRBJ2-3,TRBV29-1,SVRGEADTQY
TRBJ1-5,TRBV19,ASSSSTGGQPQH
TRBJ1-1,TRBV6-4,ASSESGENTEAF
TRBJ1-5,TRBV28,ASTGVLQPQH
TRBJ1-1,TRBV6-5,ASSYRGASAEAF
TRBJ1-5,TRBV18,ASSPTGNNQPQH
TRBJ2-1,TRBV9,ASSVEAEYSYNEQF
TRBJ2-1,TRBV6-1,ASRPAGISANEQF
TRBJ2-7,TRBV27,ASSLGLAVYEQY
TRBJ2-1,TRBV5-1,ASSLSLAGENEQF
TRBJ1-2,TRBV5-5,ASSSSLDRGYYGYT
TRBJ2-1,TRBV11-2,ASSLDPSGRAGDEQF
TRBJ1-1,TRBV2,ASVLSTGGWNTEAF
TRBJ2-5,TRBV2,ASSEGLQETQY
TRBJ2-5,TRBV6-5,ASTPGSRGTQY
TRBJ2-3,TRBV5-1,ASSWTQGTRTDTQY
TRBJ1-5,TRBV10-3,AMAGGDNQPQH
TRBJ1-4,TRBV11-2,ASSRSGSTNEKLF
TRBJ2-1,TRBV7-6,ASSLDQANEQF
TRBJ1-3,TRBV21-1,ASSHDRKGNTIY
TRBJ2-2,TRBV7-9,ASGYVGGRFTGELF
TRBJ2-1,TRBV5-8,ASSLGQGARDEQF
TRBJ1-5,TRBV19,ASSKDRGGNQPQH
TRBJ1-5,TRBV19,ASSMRVNSNQPQH
TRBJ1-2,TRBV4-1,ASSQDLPGAGYT
TRBJ1-1,TRBV28,ASSLLGAREAF
TRBJ1-1,TRBV18,ASSPLSENTEAF
TRBJ2-7,TRBV10-2,ASSTSGPYEQY
TRBJ2-1,TRBV6-1,ASKLAGGNEQF
TRBJ2-3,TRBV28,ASSLWGLAGSTDTQY
TRBJ2-5,TRBV9,ASSATPTEYQETQY
TRBJ1-1,TRBV5-1,ASGAVRGLLGTEAF